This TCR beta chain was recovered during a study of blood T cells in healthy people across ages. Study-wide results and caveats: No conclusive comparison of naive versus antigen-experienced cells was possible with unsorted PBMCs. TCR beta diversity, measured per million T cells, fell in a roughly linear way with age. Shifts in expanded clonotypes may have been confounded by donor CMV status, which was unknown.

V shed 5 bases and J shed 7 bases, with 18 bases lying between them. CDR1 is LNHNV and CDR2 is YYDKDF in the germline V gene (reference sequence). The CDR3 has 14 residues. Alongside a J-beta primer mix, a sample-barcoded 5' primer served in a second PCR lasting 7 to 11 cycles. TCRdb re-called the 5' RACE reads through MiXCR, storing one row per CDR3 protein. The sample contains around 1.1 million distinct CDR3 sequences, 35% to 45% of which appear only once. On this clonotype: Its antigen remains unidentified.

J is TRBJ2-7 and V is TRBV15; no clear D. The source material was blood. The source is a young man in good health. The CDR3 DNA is TGTGCCACCAGCCCCTCCTGGCTGATCAATGAGCAGTACTTC. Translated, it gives CATSPSWLINEQYF.